This T cell receptor beta chain appears in the sequencing data of a study of shared clonotypes between healthy human individuals (dated by TCRdb to about 2020). About the full investigation: The cohort included three men and a couple of women between 18 and 49 years of age. Per donor, three plates each were used for CD4 naive and CD4 memory, two for CD8 naive, and one for CD8 memory. The study deeply sequenced blood TCR repertoires of about five healthy adults to estimate repertoire size and the extent of clonotype sharing between individuals. To increase sequencing depth and limit assay-specific biases, TCR repertoire library preparation and sequencing were carried out by different laboratories using diverse techniques. Each donor's leukapheresis produced roughly between roughly 0.94 and 9.5 billion PBMCs. General conclusions and limits of the study: Compared with non-shared clonotypes, clonotypes shared by all four sorted-subset donors had higher generation probabilities. Sampling was restricted to blood, and TCR repertoires in tissues likely differ from the TCR repertoires found in blood. Because the study included only a small number of donors, the genetic and exposure-history diversity represented was limited. Based on pairwise subsampling, the degree of clonotype sharing among donors was expected to be affected by sequencing depth. Across a handful of donors, roughly 5.4% of naive CD4, roughly 3.4% of naive CD8, approximately 2.5% of memory CD4, and approximately 0.42% of memory CD8 clonotypes were shared. Naive subsets generally had larger estimated clonotype richness than memory subsets. Incomplete sequencing was indicated by rarefaction of sorted-subset datasets, despite the large sequencing depth.

Using the deep immunoSEQ assay, TCR CDR3 regions were amplified from genomic DNA by multiplex PCR. Extracted genomic DNA from each cell subset was distributed evenly across all wells of several immunoSEQ 96-well plates, and each plate was treated as a replicate. For sorted subsets, about 220 ng of genomic DNA, equivalent to around 31,000 T cell genomes, went into each replicate PCR. Purified libraries were quantified with a Qubit 3.0 fluorometer, sized on a Bioanalyzer 2100, and re-quantified with the KAPA Library Quantification kit. Every immunoSEQ 96-well plate was sequenced on a dedicated single-read 150-cycle Illumina NextSeq 550 flow cell. The paper's processing steps were these. Because the immunoSEQ output held only junctional sequences and lacked quality scores, the filtering could not match the filtering applied to full-length reads. Sequences were annotated with PyIR, a Python wrapper for IgBLAST v1.9, and V/J genes and CDR3 were assigned using IMGT germline references. Reads were filtered out if the reads had weak V/J assignments (E-value above 1e-6), no CDR3, stop codons, out-of-frame junctions, or ambiguous translated residues. V3J clonotypes were defined by identical inferred V gene, J gene, and CDR3 amino acid sequence. Percentage overlap between repertoires was computed as shared unique clonotypes divided by the size of the smaller repertoire. Richness of each repertoire was evaluated using RTK rarefaction, the Chao1 estimator, and Recon v2.1 estimates of unobserved clonotypes. Generation probabilities were computed with OLGA for all TCRbeta clonotypes obtained by the gDNA method from four donors. TCRdb obtained this table from immuneACCESS and retained in-frame rearrangements with V and J assigned. These tables miss some clones; where compared with another copy, unresolved V genes account for less than half of the shortfall, and the remainder is unexplained. The V and J calls and the clone size are those of that table, but D and trimming were determined from the DNA. The sample table lists 550,000 to 750,000 clones, roughly 95% of them with a count of one. The top ten constitute roughly 0.1% of the sample.

CD8 naive samples were obtained by positive selection for CCR7 among CD45RO-negative cells, yielding a CD45RA+CCR7+ population from which TemRA cells were excluded. The donors were healthy, HIV-negative adults with no recently reported acute infections or vaccinations. Every donor was a Caucasian adult residing in Nashville, Tennessee, USA. After blood collection by leukapheresis, PBMCs were isolated using Ficoll-Histopaque density gradient centrifugation and then cryopreserved in the vapor phase of liquid nitrogen. Analytical flow cytometry was used to check the purity and quantity of every magnetically sorted T cell population. From each sorted fraction, genomic DNA was isolated and quantified by UV absorbance on a Nanodrop 2000c. V is pared back by 5 bases and J by 4 bases, with 14 bases lying between the germline termini. CDR1 SGHDT and CDR2 YYEEEE are derived from the germline V gene. The CDR3 runs 14 amino acids, cysteine and phenylalanine included. Of the read, only the CDR3 DNA is kept; its 42 bases are in frame from base 1.

As concerns this clone: Its antigen remains undetermined. One base away there is no much larger clone; base qualities are not given. Different DNA sequences within this sample yield the same CDR3.

This sequence uses TRBV5-6 and TRBJ2-3, with the D gene not confidently named. The source is a woman in her twenties or thirties in good health. Specimen: naive CD8+ T cells sorted from blood. What this sample's cell subset or site label stands for: CD45RA+CCR7+. The nucleotides read TGTGCCAGCAGGGGTCTACCTGACCCAGATACGCAGTATTTT. The encoded protein is CASRGLPDPDTQYF.